This entry is about one T cell receptor beta chain. Which antigen it targets is not known. One base away there is no much larger clone; base qualities are not given. Whole blood was collected in K2EDTA tubes by collaborating institutions according to the institutions' own protocols. For TCRbeta analysis, collaborators shipped samples as frozen whole blood, isolated PBMCs, or DNA extracted from either of those sample types. This specimen comes from a study of blood T cell repertoires in COVID-19 (dated by TCRdb to the early 2020s). About the investigation overall: Collaborator samples came from the United States, Italy and Spain and covered acute and convalescent phases of COVID-19. The material from the prospective study consisted of cDNA or gDNA derived from T cells, B-cell-depleted T cells, or PBMCs. The dataset comprised deeply sampled blood TCRbeta repertoires from subjects exposed to, actively infected with, or recovered from COVID-19. The repertoires were made available in a free public database intended to serve as a resource for research on the immune response to SARS-CoV-2. The samples were drawn from the first 160 participants of the ongoing ImmuneRACE study and from under 1,500 subjects provided by 6 global collaborators. Sample metadata almost always included a de-identified subject ID, COVID-19 status, age in years and sex. Where available, HLA class I and class II types were taken from metadata supplied by the sample provider and were not determined by assay-based typing. Results and caveats for the whole study, not just this receptor: The quantity of clinical and demographic metadata differed by source and by participant and was supplied without curation.

V and J lose 4 bases and 2 bases, and a span of 9 bases separates them. There are 14 amino acids in the CDR3, from cysteine to phenylalanine inclusive. The read is trimmed to its CDR3 DNA, 42 bases read in frame from base 1. CDR1 and CDR2 are drawn from the germline V gene: MGHDK, SYGVNS. TCRbeta CDR3 regions were amplified from genomic DNA by means of the immunoSEQ Assay, a bias-controlled multiplex PCR. On the authors' methods: Nucleated cell counts per sample were estimated from amplification of reference gene primers within the assay. Sequence reads were collapsed and filtered to measure the absolute abundance of every unique TCRbeta CDR3 rearrangement. For each sample, productive Simpson clonality was calculated as the square root of Simpson's diversity index across productive rearrangements. Drawn from immuneACCESS, this table holds only the in-frame rearrangements with V and J called that TCRdb kept. Clones are partly lost; checked studies trace under half to an unresolved V gene and leave the rest unexplained. V and J calls and clone size are those listed in that table; D and trimming were worked out from the DNA. The sample table lists roughly 140,000 clones, more than 85% of them with a count of one. Over 2% of the sample goes to the ten largest clones.

The receptor was derived from a woman in her 70s with acute or convalescent COVID-19. The V gene is TRBV25-1 and the J gene is TRBJ1-3; the D gene identity is not certain. The sample taken for sequencing was peripheral blood. In nucleotide form, the sequence is TGTGCCAGCAGTGGAGATTTTCCTGGAAACACCATATATTTT. It encodes CASSGDFPGNTIYF.